The 30 T cell receptor beta chains below come from one sample, sequenced in a study of beta chain features in type 1 diabetes. Every bit of the isolated RNA underwent reverse transcription, so sequencing read expressed TCRB transcripts. Some clones are missing from TCRdb's copy, which holds only in-frame ones; the method was immunoSEQ multiplex PCR. The sample consists of 850,000 to 900,000 clones, 17% of them appearing once. What was sequenced was naive CD4+ T cells from blood. All receptors come from a woman aged 18 to 35 in good health.

This clone was counted between two and nine times. The CDR3 protein is CASSMEGPRYEQYF. In nucleotides, the CDR3 is TGTGCCAGCAGTATGGAGGGACCCCGCTACGAGCAGTACTTC. The chain joins TRBV28 to TRBJ2-7, with D perhaps TRBD2 (6 bases). V was clipped by 5 bases and J by 3 bases, with 14 bases between them. Germline CDR1 is MDHEN and CDR2 is SYDVKM. This CDR3 has 14 residues. Looking up the rest from reference TRBV28 and TRBJ2-7 gives the full variable domain: DVKVTQSSRYLVKRTGEKVFLECVQDMDHENMFWYRQDPGLGLRLIYFSYDVKMKEKGDIPEGYSVSREKKERFSLILESASTNQTSMYLCASSMEGPRYEQYFGPGTRLTVT.

This chain joins TRBV19 and TRBJ2-6; 7 bases agree with TRBD2. CDR1 is LNHDA and CDR2 is SQIVND in the germline V gene (reference sequence). V shed 3 bases, J shed 0 bases, and the junction held 8 bases outside the gene matches. This CDR3 region has 18 residues. Written as DNA, the CDR3 is TGTGCCAGTAGTATGTCGGCTAGCGGACGCTCTGGGGCCAACGTCCTGACTTTC. This codes for CASSMSASGRSGANVLTF.

This clone was seen a few times. V is TRBV5-1 and J is TRBJ2-1; TRBD2 agrees at 10 bases. CDR1 is SGHRS and CDR2 is YFSETQ in the germline V gene. The junction had 6 bases not matched to a gene; V was cut back by 2 bases and J by 7 bases. The CDR3 is made up of 15 amino acids. CDR3 DNA: TGCGCCAGCAGCTTCGAGATAGCGGGAGGTAATGAGCAGTTCTTC. This encodes CASSFEIAGGNEQFF.

In its sample, this clone was seen a few times. J is TRBJ2-1 and V is TRBV5-1; 7 nucleotides agree with TRBD1. The CDR3 is 16 amino acids. Germline assignment: CDR1 SGHRS and CDR2 YFSETQ. Trimming removed 0 bases from V and 8 bases from J; junction bases left unmatched: 11. Here the CDR3 reads CASSLEGRGLSYEQFF. The CDR3 DNA reads TGCGCCAGCAGCTTGGAGGGTAGGGGGCTTTCATATGAGCAGTTCTTC. The complete variable domain, with remaining parts taken from reference TRBV5-1 and TRBJ2-1, reads KAGVTQTPRYLIKTRGQQVTLSCSPISGHRSVSWYQQTPGQGLQFLFEYFSETQRNKGNFPGRFSGRQFSNSRSEMNVSTLELGDSALYLCASSLEGRGLSYEQFFGPGTRLTVL.

The rearrangement uses TRBV7-9 and TRBJ1-1, with TRBD1 matching 9 bases. CDR3 size: 15 residues. V gave up 5 bases and J gave up 0 bases; unmatched junction bases: 4. Germline V gives CDR1 SEHNR, CDR2 FQNEAQ (reference sequence). CDR3 region: CASSIRDRVNTEAFF. As DNA, the CDR3 is TGTGCCAGCAGCATACGGGACAGGGTGAACACTGAAGCTTTCTTT.

The V call is TRBV11-2, the J call TRBJ2-1; TRBD1 agrees at 7 bases. V lost 4 bases, J lost 5 bases, and 11 bases stayed unmatched. CDR1 is SGHAT, CDR2 FQNNGV, per germline. This CDR3 has 16 amino acids. CDR3 nucleotides: TGTGCCAGCAGCTCGTTAGTAAGGGGGCTGAACAATGAGCAGTTCTTC. This gives the protein CASSSLVRGLNNEQFF.

CDR3 nucleotides: TGTGCCAGCAGCCAAGTTGCCCTGACTAGCGGGAAGACCGGGGAGCTGTTTTTT. This gives the protein CASSQVALTSGKTGELFF. J is TRBJ2-2 and V is TRBV4-2, with 11 bases that match TRBD2. The germline V gene encodes CDR1 LGHNA and CDR2 YNFKEQ. Germline trimming cut 1 base from V and 5 bases from J; bases unmatched to any gene: 9. This CDR3 contains 18 residues.

The V call is TRBV6-6, the J call TRBJ1-2; D unresolved. This CDR3 has 13 residues. The ends were cut back, 0 bases at V and 8 bases at J, with 10 bases in the middle. CDR1 is MNHNY and CDR2 is SVGAGI in the germline V gene (reference sequence). CDR3 nucleotides: TGTGCCAGCAGTTACTCGGGCTCCGGGGGCTACACCTTC. It encodes CASSYSGSGGYTF.

The chain couples TRBV28 to TRBJ2-1; possibly TRBD2 for D (5 bases). Germline V lookup: CDR1 MDHEN, CDR2 SYDVKM. V was cut by 6 bases and J by 13 bases, with 16 bases left in between. The length of the CDR3 is 12 residues. The CDR3 DNA reads TGTGCCAGCAGCCAAGGACTGCCTCAACAGTTCTTC. Amino acid sequence: CASSQGLPQQFF.

This clone was counted a single time. The chain carries TRBV10-3 and TRBJ2-7; TRBD1 matches 7 bases. V was pared by 4 bases and J by 5 bases, with 11 bases of the junction left unmatched. CDR1 is ENHRY, CDR2 SYGVKD, per germline. The CDR3 is made up of 15 amino acids. Here the CDR3 reads CAISAGDRKGHEQYF. The CDR3 DNA follows: TGTGCCATCAGTGCAGGGGACAGAAAGGGCCACGAGCAGTACTTC.

J is TRBJ2-1 and V is TRBV2; the D is unclear. V was shortened by 4 bases and J by 6 bases, with 10 bases between the two germline ends. The germline gives CDR1 SNHLY, CDR2 FYNNEI. This CDR3 region has 13 residues. The CDR3, as DNA: TGTGCCAGCAGTGCTACGGGCGGCAATGAGCAGTTCTTC. Amino acids: CASSATGGNEQFF.

This clone was seen just once. V gene TRBV2 combines with J gene TRBJ2-2; 7 nucleotides align to TRBD2. The CDR3 sequence is 15 residues long. Trimming at V came to 4 bases and at J to 1 base, leaving 3 bases not matched to a gene. CDR1 and CDR2 (germline): SNHLY, FYNNEI. The CDR3 reads CASSGTRENTGELFF. In DNA form, the CDR3 reads TGTGCCAGCAGTGGGACTAGAGAGAACACCGGGGAGCTGTTTTTT.

This clone was seen repeatedly, ten times or more. This sequence joins TRBV19 and TRBJ2-4, with a weak D call TRBD1 (8 bases). The CDR3 has 15 residues. Germline CDR1 is LNHDA and CDR2 is SQIVND (reference sequence). The V end was cut by 6 bases, the J end by 8 bases, with 20 bases between. The CDR3 reads CASSPMGQAGDIQYF. CDR3 DNA: TGTGCCAGTAGCCCAATGGGACAGGCGGGGGACATTCAGTACTTC.

This clone was found a few times. The rearrangement links TRBV6-6 to TRBJ2-3; 12 nucleotides line up with TRBD2. With 4 bases clipped from V and 3 bases from J, the junction kept 2 bases outside the gene matches. This CDR3 is built from 15 residues. Germline V gene lookup returns CDR1 MNHNY and CDR2 SVGAGI (reference sequence). The CDR3 sequence: CASSWTSGKTDTQYF. The CDR3 coding sequence is TGTGCCAGCAGTTGGACTAGCGGGAAGACAGATACGCAGTATTTT.

The rearrangement uses TRBV28 and TRBJ2-7; a weak D match, TRBD1 (6 bases). The CDR3 runs to 12 residues. V was cut by 10 bases and J by 8 bases, with 18 bases left in between. From germline, CDR1 is MDHEN and CDR2 SYDVKM. CDR3 in DNA: TGTGCCAACCTAAGGGGACACACCAAGCAGTACTTC. Translation gives CANLRGHTKQYF.

The chain carries TRBV10-3 and TRBJ1-2; tentative D call: TRBD1 (5 bases). Germline CDR1 and CDR2: ENHRY and SYGVKD. The CDR3 loop spans 13 amino acids. Trimming pared 5 bases from V and 4 bases from J, leaving 11 bases between. This CDR3 reads CAISKKDSYGYTF. The DNA of the CDR3 is TGTGCCATCAGTAAAAAAGACAGCTATGGCTACACCTTC.

The chain carries TRBV9 and TRBJ1-3; TRBD1 matches 10 bases. The germline CDR1 and CDR2 sequences are SGDLS and YYNGEE. The CDR3 runs 14 residues. J was trimmed by 7 bases and V by 3 bases; bases with no gene match: 4. The CDR3 loop is CASSGQGAGNTIYF. The CDR3 DNA reads as TGTGCCAGCAGCGGACAGGGGGCCGGGAACACCATATATTTT.

The chain joins TRBV28 to TRBJ2-7; D is undetermined. Trimming took 3 bases from V and 6 from J, leaving 12 bases between them. The CDR3 is made up of 13 amino acids. Germline CDR1 reads MDHEN; CDR2 reads SYDVKM. The chain's CDR3 is CASSLQAAREQYF. CDR3 bases: TGTGCCAGCAGTTTGCAGGCCGCTCGCGAGCAGTACTTC.

The chain has TRBV6-5 and TRBJ2-3; TRBD2 matches 8 bases. The CDR3 is 14 amino acids. In germline, CDR1 is MNHEY, CDR2 SVGAGI. The CDR3 protein is CACHDGRAIDTQYF. For the CDR3, the DNA is TGTGCATGCCACGACGGGAGGGCCATAGATACGCAGTATTTT.

The genes are TRBV7-2 and TRBJ2-2, with D unclear. CDR3 length: 14 residues. V dropped 4 bases and J dropped 6 bases, with 12 bases sitting between them. CDR1 is SGHTA, CDR2 FQGNSA, per germline. For the CDR3, the DNA is TGTGCCAGCAGCTCGCCTACTAAGGCCGGGGAGCTGTTTTTT. It specifies CASSSPTKAGELFF. The full variable domain, rest sourced from reference TRBV7-2 and TRBJ2-2, is GAGVSQSPSNKVTEKGKDVELRCDPISGHTALYWYRQSLGQGLEFLIYFQGNSAPDKSGLPSDRFSAERTGGSVSTLTIQRTQQEDSAVYLCASSSPTKAGELFFGEGSRLTVL.

The V and J genes are TRBV9 and TRBJ2-1, with D perhaps given as TRBD1 or TRBD2 (7 bases each). The CDR3 covers 19 residues. The germline V and J ends were trimmed by 0 bases and 3 bases, with 22 bases remaining between them. Germline CDR1 SGDLS, CDR2 YYNGEE. The CDR3 nucleotides read TGTGCCAGCAGCGTAGGGGGAGGGCTTCAGACAGGGCGCTACAATGAGCAGTTCTTC. This gives the protein CASSVGGGLQTGRYNEQFF.

This clone was picked up a small number of times. The V gene is TRBV6-6, the J gene TRBJ2-5; the match to TRBD1 covers 11 bases. There are 15 residues in the CDR3. Germline V gene data show CDR1 as MNHNY and CDR2 as SVGAGI (reference sequence). J was trimmed by 5 bases and V by 5 bases; bases with no gene match: 7. CDR3 DNA: TGTGCCAGCAGTCCAGGACAGGGGGCGTTTGAGACCCAGTACTTC. Residues: CASSPGQGAFETQYF.

This clone has only a few counts. The chain combines TRBV19 with TRBJ1-1; D ambiguous. This CDR3 has 12 residues. Per germline, CDR1 LNHDA and CDR2 SQIVND (reference sequence). Trimming took 9 bases from V and 0 from J, leaving 8 bases between them. CDR3 sequence: CASGAMNTEAFF. As DNA, the CDR3 is TGTGCCAGCGGAGCCATGAACACTGAAGCTTTCTTT.

In this sample, this clone turned up a few times. The chain couples TRBV7-8 to TRBJ2-1, with 11 bases fitting TRBD2. Trimming took 5 bases from V and 7 from J; bases not matched to a gene: 4. The CDR3 extends over 14 amino acids. Germline V gene sequence: CDR1 SGHVS, CDR2 FQNEAQ. The CDR3 protein is CASSTTSGRNEQFF. The CDR3 DNA sequence: TGTGCCAGCAGCACCACTAGCGGGAGAAATGAGCAGTTCTTC.

This clone was observed a handful of times. The chain uses TRBV7-2 and TRBJ2-7, with D perhaps matching TRBD1 or TRBD2 (5 bases each). The CDR3 has 15 amino acids. V lost 5 bases and J 2 bases, leaving 16 bases between the germline ends. In germline, CDR1 is SGHTA, CDR2 FQGNSA. CDR3 residues: CASSTRDLNTYEQYF. In nucleotides, the CDR3 is TGTGCCAGCAGCACCCGGGACCTCAATACCTACGAGCAGTACTTC. Full variable domain (remainder filled in from reference TRBV7-2 and TRBJ2-7): GAGVSQSPSNKVTEKGKDVELRCDPISGHTALYWYRQSLGQGLEFLIYFQGNSAPDKSGLPSDRFSAERTGGSVSTLTIQRTQQEDSAVYLCASSTRDLNTYEQYFGPGTRLTVT.

The CDR3 sequence: CASSLGLLDGELFF. In DNA form, the CDR3 reads TGTGCCAGCAGTTTGGGATTGTTGGACGGGGAGCTGTTTTTT. The chain employs TRBV6-5 and TRBJ2-2; unclear D gene. This CDR3 comprises 14 residues. Germline CDR1 and CDR2: MNHEY and SVGAGI. Trimming pared 4 bases from V and 7 bases from J, leaving 13 bases between.

This clone has only a few counts. The V and J genes are TRBV6-6 and TRBJ1-1; no clear D. Trimming shortened V by 2 bases and J by 0 bases, and 10 bases separated the two germline ends. The CDR3 sequence is 15 residues long. Germline assignment: CDR1 MNHNY and CDR2 SVGAGI (reference sequence). This CDR3 is CASSYKGGMNTEAFF. The CDR3 DNA sequence: TGTGCCAGCAGTTACAAGGGAGGCATGAACACTGAAGCTTTCTTT.

J is TRBJ2-7 and V is TRBV15; 9 bases map to TRBD2. The CDR3 is 15 residues long. J gave up 1 base and V 0 bases, and 1 base lay outside the gene matches. CDR1 is LNHNV, CDR2 YYDKDF, per germline (reference sequence). The CDR3 protein is CATSRETSGSYEQYF. DNA of the CDR3: TGTGCCACCAGCAGAGAGACTAGCGGATCCTACGAGCAGTACTTC.

This clone has more than one count but fewer than ten. This chain uses TRBV28 with TRBJ2-1; possible D gene TRBD2, 6 bases. V gave up 5 bases and J gave up 5 bases, with 19 bases separating them. Germline V gene data show CDR1 as MDHEN and CDR2 as SYDVKM. This CDR3 has 16 amino acids. CDR3 DNA sequence: TGTGCCAGCAGTCCGGGGATCGGGAGAGGCAACAATGAGCAGTTCTTC. Translation: CASSPGIGRGNNEQFF.

This clone came up a few times. The rearrangement joins TRBV2 to TRBJ2-5, with 8 bases identical to TRBD1. V was clipped by 6 bases and J by 5 bases; unmatched bases: 5. The CDR3 length is 13 residues. CDR1 and CDR2 from the germline V gene are SNHLY and FYNNEI. CDR3 region: CASRAGGAETQYF. CDR3 nucleotides: TGTGCCAGCAGGGCAGGGGGCGCGGAGACCCAGTACTTC.